This entry features one T cell receptor beta chain sequence. The data originate from a study of blood T cell repertoires in COVID-19. Sequencing used immunoSEQ multiplex PCR; TCRdb keeps in-frame clones, though not all of them. The sample comprises about 260,000 clones, around 80% of which are singletons, and around 4.2% rests with the top ten. The CDR3 has 14 amino acids. V dropped 4 bases and J dropped 4 bases, with 13 bases sitting between them. Germline V gene sequence: CDR1 LGHDT, CDR2 YNNKEL (reference sequence). The chain recombines TRBV3-1 (or the pseudogene TRBV3-2) with TRBJ2-5, with D tentatively TRBD2 (6 bases). The sample comprised peripheral blood. This sequence was found in a man in his 60s with acute or convalescent COVID-19. CDR3 DNA sequence: TGTGCCAGCAGCCGATGGGGGGTCCGAGAGACCCAGTACTTC. Translated, it gives CASSRWGVRETQYF.